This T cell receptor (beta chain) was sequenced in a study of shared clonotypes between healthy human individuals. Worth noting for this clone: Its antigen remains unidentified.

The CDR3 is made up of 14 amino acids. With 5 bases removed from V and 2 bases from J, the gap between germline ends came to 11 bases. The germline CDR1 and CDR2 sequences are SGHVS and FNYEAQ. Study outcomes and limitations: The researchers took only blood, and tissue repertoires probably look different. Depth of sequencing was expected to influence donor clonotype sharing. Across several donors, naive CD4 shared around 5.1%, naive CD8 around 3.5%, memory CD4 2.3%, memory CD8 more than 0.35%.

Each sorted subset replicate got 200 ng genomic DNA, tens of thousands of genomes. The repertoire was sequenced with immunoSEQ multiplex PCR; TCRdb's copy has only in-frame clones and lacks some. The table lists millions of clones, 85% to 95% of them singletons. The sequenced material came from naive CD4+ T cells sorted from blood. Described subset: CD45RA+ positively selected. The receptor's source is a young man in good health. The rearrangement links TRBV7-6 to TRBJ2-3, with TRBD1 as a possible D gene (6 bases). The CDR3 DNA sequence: TGTGCCAGCAGCACTGGACAGTCCACAGATACGCAGTATTTT. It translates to CASSTGQSTDTQYF.